These T cell receptor beta chains were read from a single sample in a study of T cells in Graves' hyperthyroidism and ophthalmopathy. One entry per CDR3 protein results from TCRdb running MiXCR on the multiplex PCR reads. There are about 360,000 distinct CDR3 sequences in the sample; around 13% occur only once, and around a tenth lies in the top ten. Material: blood. These receptors all stem from a woman younger than 30 with Graves' hyperthyroidism. CDR3s leave out the opening cysteine and the closing phenylalanine or tryptophan.

v_gene	len	CDR3aa
TRBV19	12	ASSIGGWRDTQY
TRBV3-1	12	ASSHEGGTDTQY
TRBV5-1	13	ASSKGGLSGNTIY
TRBV6-5	13	ASSYFGQMNTEAF
TRBV2	13	ASSRTGTRASPLH
TRBV18	13	ASSPTAQNTGELF
TRBV6-1	13	ASSGARGGTDTQY
TRBV28	13	ASRSGGATNEKLF
TRBV6-1	11	ASSDYNRREQY
TRBV3-1	12	ASSPGTFSYEQY
TRBV20-1	13	SARPGTGGNTEAF